This T cell receptor beta chain derives from a study of vaccination effects on CD4 cells after COVID-19. General observations from the study: Vaccine- and infection-induced clones showed marked clonal contraction late following vaccination.

A remark on this clone: As yet, its antigen is unknown.

CDR3 length equals 13 residues. The V and J ends lost 1 base and 3 bases respectively, with 6 bases between them. Germline CDR1 reads SEHNR; CDR2 reads FQNEAQ (reference sequence). TCRdb keeps only in-frame clones here, not all; method: immunoSEQ multiplex PCR. The repertoire holds 70,000 or so clones, with 73% as singletons. The ViraFEST assay expanded antigen-specific CD4+ T cells with viral peptide pools before sequencing. Culture proceeded for approximately 9 days, and CD4+ T cells were then isolated. PCR confirmed that the person was infected with SARS-CoV-2 between March and December 2020. After around 2 million PBMC were placed in each well, they were cultured with roughly 10 IU/ml IL-2 and 10 ug/ml peptides. As the negative control culture, an HIV-1 Nef peptide pool was included. Half-medium replacement with IL-2 medium occurred on days 3 and 7.

The specimen was CD4+ T cells from PBMCs cultured with HIV peptides, collected before COVID-19 vaccination. Subset described: HIV-1 Nef peptide pool negative control/reference culture. This clonotype was obtained from a human donor who had a prior SARS-CoV-2 infection. This chain connects TRBV7-9 to TRBJ1-1; tentatively, D is TRBD1 (6 bases). The CDR3 bases are TGTGCCAGCAGCTTAGAGGGGGACACTGAAGCTTTCTTT. The encoded protein is CASSLEGDTEAFF.